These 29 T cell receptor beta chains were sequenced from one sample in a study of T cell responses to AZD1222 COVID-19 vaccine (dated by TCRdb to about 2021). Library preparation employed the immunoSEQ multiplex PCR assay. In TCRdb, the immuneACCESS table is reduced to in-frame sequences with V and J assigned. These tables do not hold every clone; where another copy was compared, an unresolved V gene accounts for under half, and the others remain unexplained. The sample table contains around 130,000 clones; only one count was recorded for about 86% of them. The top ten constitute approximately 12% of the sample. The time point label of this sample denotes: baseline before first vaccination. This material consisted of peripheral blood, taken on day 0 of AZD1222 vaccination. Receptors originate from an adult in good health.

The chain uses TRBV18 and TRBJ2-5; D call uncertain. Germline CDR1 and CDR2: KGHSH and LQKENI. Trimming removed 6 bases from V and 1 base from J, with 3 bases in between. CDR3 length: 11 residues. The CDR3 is CASSLQETQYF. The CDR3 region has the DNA TGTGCCAGCTCGCTCCAAGAGACCCAGTACTTC.

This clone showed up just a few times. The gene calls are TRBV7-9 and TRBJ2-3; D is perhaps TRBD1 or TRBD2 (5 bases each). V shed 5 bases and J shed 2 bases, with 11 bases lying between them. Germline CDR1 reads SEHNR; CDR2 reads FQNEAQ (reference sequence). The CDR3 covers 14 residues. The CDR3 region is CASSPGANTDTQYF. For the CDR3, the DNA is TGTGCCAGCAGCCCCGGGGCCAACACAGATACGCAGTATTTT.

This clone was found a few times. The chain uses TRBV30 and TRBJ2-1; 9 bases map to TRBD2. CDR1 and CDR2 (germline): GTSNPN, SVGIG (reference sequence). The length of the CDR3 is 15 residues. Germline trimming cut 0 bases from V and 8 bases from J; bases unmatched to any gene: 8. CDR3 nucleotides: TGTGCCTGGAGTGTTTGGAGCGGGAGGCAGGATGAGCAGTTCTTC. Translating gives CAWSVWSGRQDEQFF.

The CDR3 loop is CASSSDGRNQPQHF. In DNA, the CDR3 is TGTGCCAGCAGTTCGGACGGTAGGAATCAGCCCCAGCATTTT. The rearrangement uses TRBV27 and TRBJ1-5; D remains ambiguous. Between the trimmed V and J ends, which lost 4 bases and 4 bases, there was a span of 11 bases. The CDR3 has 14 residues. Looked up from germline, CDR1 is MNHEY and CDR2 is SMNVEV (reference sequence).

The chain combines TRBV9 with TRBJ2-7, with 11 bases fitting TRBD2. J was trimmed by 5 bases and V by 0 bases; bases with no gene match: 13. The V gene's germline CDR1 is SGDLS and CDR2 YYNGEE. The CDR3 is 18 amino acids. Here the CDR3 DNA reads TGTGCCAGCAGCGTAGCCCCTAGTATAGCGGGGGGGCCGAACGAGCAGTACTTC. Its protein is CASSVAPSIAGGPNEQYF.

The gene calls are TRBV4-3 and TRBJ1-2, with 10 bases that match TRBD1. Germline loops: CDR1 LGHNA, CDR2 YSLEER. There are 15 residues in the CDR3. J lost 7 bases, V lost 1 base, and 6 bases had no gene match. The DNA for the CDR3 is TGCGCCAGCAGCCAAGCCCGAGGACAGGGGGGTGGCTACACCTTC. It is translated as CASSQARGQGGGYTF.

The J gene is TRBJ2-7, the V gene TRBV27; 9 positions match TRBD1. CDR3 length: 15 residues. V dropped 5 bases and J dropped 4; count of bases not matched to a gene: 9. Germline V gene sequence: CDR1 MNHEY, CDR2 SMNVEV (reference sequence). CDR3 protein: CASSLNAGQGYEQYF. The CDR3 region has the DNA TGTGCCAGCAGTCTAAATGCCGGACAGGGGTACGAGCAGTACTTC.

DNA for the CDR3: TGTGCCAGCAGACCTCATGCAGAGGGGACTGAAGCTTTCTTT. Translating gives CASRPHAEGTEAFF. This chain connects TRBV7-2 to TRBJ1-1; tentative D call: TRBD1 (5 bases). The CDR3 extends over 14 amino acids. V was pared by 6 bases and J by 5 bases, with 16 bases between. Per the germline V gene, CDR1 is SGHTA and CDR2 is FQGNSA.

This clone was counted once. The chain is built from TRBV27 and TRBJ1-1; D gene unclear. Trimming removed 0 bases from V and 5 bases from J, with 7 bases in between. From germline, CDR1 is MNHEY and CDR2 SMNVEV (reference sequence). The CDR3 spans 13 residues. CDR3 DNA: TGTGCCAGCAGTTTATCATATGGGACTGAAGCTTTCTTT. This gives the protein CASSLSYGTEAFF.

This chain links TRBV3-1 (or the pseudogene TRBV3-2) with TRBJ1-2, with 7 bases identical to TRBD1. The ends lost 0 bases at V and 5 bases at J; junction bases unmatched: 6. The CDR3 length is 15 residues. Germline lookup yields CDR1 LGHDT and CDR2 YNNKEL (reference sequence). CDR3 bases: TGTGCCAGCAGCCAAGATCAGGTACAGGGGTATGGCTACACCTTC. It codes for CASSQDQVQGYGYTF.

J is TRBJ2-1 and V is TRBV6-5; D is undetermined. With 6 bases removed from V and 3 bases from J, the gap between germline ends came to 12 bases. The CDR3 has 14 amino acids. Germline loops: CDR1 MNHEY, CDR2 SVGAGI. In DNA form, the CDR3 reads TGTGCCAGCAGGCGCGCAGGATTCTACAATGAGCAGTTCTTC. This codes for CASRRAGFYNEQFF.

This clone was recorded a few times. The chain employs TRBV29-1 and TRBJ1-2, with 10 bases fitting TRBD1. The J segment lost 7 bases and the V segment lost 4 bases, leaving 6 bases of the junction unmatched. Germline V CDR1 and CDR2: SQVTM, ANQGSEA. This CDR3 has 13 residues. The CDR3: CSVVGQGRIGYTF. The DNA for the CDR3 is TGCAGCGTTGTGGGACAGGGGAGAATTGGCTACACCTTC.

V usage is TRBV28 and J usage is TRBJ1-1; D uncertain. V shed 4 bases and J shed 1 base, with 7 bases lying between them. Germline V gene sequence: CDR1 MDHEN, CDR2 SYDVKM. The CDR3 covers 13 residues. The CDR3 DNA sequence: TGTGCCAGCAGTTGGAATGGGAACACTGAAGCTTTCTTT. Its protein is CASSWNGNTEAFF.

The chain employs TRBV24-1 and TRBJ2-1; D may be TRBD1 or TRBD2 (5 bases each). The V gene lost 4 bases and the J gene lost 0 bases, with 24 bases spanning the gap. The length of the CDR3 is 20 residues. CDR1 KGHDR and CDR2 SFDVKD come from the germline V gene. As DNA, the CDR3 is TGTGCCACCAGTGACCGAAGTCCGGGACCCGGTGGGGGCTCCTACAATGAGCAGTTCTTC. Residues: CATSDRSPGPGGGSYNEQFF.

CDR3 nucleotides: TGTGCCAGCAGCGTGGGAGGGGAGAATTTAGATACGCAGTATTTT. Its translation: CASSVGGENLDTQYF. The V gene is TRBV9, the J gene TRBJ2-3, with 7 nucleotides matching TRBD2. Germline CDR1 and CDR2: SGDLS and YYNGEE. V lost 2 bases to trimming and J lost 5 bases; unmatched junction nucleotides: 8. This CDR3 region has 15 residues.

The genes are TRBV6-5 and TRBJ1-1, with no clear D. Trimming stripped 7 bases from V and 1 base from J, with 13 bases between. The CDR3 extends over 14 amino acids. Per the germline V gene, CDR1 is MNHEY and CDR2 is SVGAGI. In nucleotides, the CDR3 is TGTGCCAGCATCATGGGTCGGGGGAACACTGAAGCTTTCTTT. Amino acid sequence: CASIMGRGNTEAFF.

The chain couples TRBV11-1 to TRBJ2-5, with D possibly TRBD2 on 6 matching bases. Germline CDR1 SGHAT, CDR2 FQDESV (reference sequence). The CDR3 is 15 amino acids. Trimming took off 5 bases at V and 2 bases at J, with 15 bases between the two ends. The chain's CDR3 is CASSPSGTQQETQYF. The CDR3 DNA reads TGTGCCAGCAGCCCATCCGGGACTCAGCAAGAGACCCAGTACTTC.

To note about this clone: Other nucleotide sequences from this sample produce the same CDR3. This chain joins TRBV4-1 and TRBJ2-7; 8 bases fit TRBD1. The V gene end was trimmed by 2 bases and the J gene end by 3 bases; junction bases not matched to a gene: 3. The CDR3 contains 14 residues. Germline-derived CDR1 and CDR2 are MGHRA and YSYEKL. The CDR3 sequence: CASSQPGQGYEQYF. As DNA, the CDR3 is TGCGCCAGCAGCCAACCCGGACAGGGCTACGAGCAGTACTTC.

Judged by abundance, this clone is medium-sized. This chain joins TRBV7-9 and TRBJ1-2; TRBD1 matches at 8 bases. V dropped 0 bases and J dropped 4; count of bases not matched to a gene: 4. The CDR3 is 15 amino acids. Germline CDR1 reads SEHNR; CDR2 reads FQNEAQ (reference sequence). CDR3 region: CASSLAGGTGYGYTF. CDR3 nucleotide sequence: TGTGCCAGCAGCTTAGCTGGGGGGACAGGCTATGGCTACACCTTC. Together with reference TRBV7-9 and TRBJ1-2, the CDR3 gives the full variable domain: DTGVSQNPRHKITKRGQNVTFRCDPISEHNRLYWYRQTLGQGPEFLTYFQNEAQLEKSRLLSDRFSAERPKGSFSTLEIQRTEQGDSAMYLCASSLAGGTGYGYTFGSGTRLTVV.

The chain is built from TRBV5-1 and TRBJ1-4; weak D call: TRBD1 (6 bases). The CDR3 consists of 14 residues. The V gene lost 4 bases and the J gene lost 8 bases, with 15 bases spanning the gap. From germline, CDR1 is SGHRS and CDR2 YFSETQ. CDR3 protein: CASSQDRTREKLFF. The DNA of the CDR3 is TGCGCCAGCAGCCAGGACAGAACCAGGGAAAAACTGTTTTTT.

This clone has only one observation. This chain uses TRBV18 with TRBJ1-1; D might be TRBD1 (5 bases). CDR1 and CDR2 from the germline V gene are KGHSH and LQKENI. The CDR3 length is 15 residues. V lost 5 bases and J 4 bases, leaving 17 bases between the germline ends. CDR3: CASSAGTPRATEAFF. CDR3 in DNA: TGTGCCAGCTCAGCCGGGACTCCCAGGGCCACTGAAGCTTTCTTT.

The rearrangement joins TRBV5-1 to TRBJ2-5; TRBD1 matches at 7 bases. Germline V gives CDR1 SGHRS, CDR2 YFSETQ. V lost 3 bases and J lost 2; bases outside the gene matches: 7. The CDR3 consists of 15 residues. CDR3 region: CASSSKGARQETQYF. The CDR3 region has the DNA TGCGCCAGCAGCTCTAAGGGGGCGAGGCAAGAGACCCAGTACTTC.

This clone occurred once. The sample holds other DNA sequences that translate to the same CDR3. CDR3 nucleotides: TGCGCCAGCAGCCTAGGACGCAATCAGCCCCAGCATTTT. Protein sequence: CASSLGRNQPQHF. The chain couples TRBV4-1 to TRBJ1-5, with D unclear. Germline V gives CDR1 MGHRA, CDR2 YSYEKL. The CDR3 covers 13 residues. Trimming shortened V by 4 bases and J by 2 bases, and 6 bases separated the two germline ends.

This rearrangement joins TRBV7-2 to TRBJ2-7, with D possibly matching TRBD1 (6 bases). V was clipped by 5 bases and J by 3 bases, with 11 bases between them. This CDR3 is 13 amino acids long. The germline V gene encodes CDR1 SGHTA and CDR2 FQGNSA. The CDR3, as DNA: TGTGCCAGCAGCGCCAGGGACAACTACGAGCAGTACTTC. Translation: CASSARDNYEQYF.

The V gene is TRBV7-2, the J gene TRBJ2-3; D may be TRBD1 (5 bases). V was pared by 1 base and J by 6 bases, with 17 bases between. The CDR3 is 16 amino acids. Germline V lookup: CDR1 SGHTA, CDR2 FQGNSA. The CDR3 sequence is CASSLGGSAWGDTQYF. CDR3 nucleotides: TGTGCCAGCAGCTTAGGGGGTTCGGCCTGGGGCGATACGCAGTATTTT.

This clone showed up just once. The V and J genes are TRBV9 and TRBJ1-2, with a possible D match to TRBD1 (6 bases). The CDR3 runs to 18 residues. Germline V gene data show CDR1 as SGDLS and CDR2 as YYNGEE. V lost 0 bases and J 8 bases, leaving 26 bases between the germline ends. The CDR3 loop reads CASSVGGQGTPPPLGYTF. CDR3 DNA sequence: TGTGCCAGCAGCGTAGGTGGGCAGGGGACCCCTCCACCTTTGGGCTACACCTTC.

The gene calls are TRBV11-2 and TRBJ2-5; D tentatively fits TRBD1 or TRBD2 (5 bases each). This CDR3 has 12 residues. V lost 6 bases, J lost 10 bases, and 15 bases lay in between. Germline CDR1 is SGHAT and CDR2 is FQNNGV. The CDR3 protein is CASRESGHDQYF. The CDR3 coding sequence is TGTGCCAGCAGGGAAAGCGGACACGACCAGTACTTC.

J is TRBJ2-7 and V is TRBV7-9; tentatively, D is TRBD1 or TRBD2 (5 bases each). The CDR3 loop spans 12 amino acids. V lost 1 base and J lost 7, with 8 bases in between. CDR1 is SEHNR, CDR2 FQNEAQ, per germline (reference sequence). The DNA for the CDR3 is TGTGCCAGCAGCTTAGGGGGGTCTGAGCAGTACTTC. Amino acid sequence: CASSLGGSEQYF.

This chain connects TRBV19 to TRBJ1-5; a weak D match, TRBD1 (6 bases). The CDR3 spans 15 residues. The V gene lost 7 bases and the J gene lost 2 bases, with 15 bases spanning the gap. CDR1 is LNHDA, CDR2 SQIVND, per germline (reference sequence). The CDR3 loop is CASNARDIGNQPQHF. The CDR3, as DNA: TGTGCCAGTAACGCCCGGGACATAGGCAATCAGCCCCAGCATTTT.